These 7 T cell receptor beta chains originate from one sample sequenced in a study of cytomegalovirus exposure and HLA in healthy donors. Primers: 60 Vbeta forward and 13 Jbeta reverse. Libraries were prepared by immunoSEQ multiplex PCR; TCRdb keeps only in-frame clonotypes and omits some of them. The data hold over 100,000 clones, with just under 70% observed a single time. Sequencing was carried out using PBMCs. These receptors all come from a woman in her seventies in good health and CMV-seropositive.

The V call is TRBV6-1, the J call TRBJ2-4, with a possible D match to TRBD1 (6 bases). V shed 7 bases and J shed 9 bases, with 13 bases lying between them. This CDR3 region has 12 residues. In germline, CDR1 is MNHNS, CDR2 SASEGT. The CDR3 reads CASTQGSVIQYF. The DNA of the CDR3 is TGTGCCAGCACCCAGGGGTCGGTCATTCAGTACTTC.

The chain recombines TRBV27 with TRBJ1-6; D remains unclear. Germline CDR1 and CDR2: MNHEY and SMNVEV (reference sequence). Trimming took 4 bases from V and 7 from J, leaving 5 bases between them. The CDR3 runs to 12 residues. The CDR3 nucleotides are TGTGCCAGCAGTTCCCCAAATTCACCCCTCCACTTT. Translating it yields CASSSPNSPLHF.

This clone has more than one count but fewer than ten. This chain joins TRBV4-2 and TRBJ1-1; no reliable D call. This CDR3 region has 16 residues. Germline CDR1 and CDR2: LGHNA and YNFKEQ. V was pared by 1 base and J by 1 base, with 13 bases between. CDR3 amino acids: CASSQGVAQKNTEAFF. CDR3 bases: TGTGCCAGCAGCCAAGGTGTAGCGCAGAAGAACACTGAAGCTTTCTTT.

The rearrangement joins TRBV2 to TRBJ1-2; no clear D. Germline V gene data show CDR1 as SNHLY and CDR2 as FYNNEI. This CDR3 is built from 16 residues. V was cut by 6 bases and J by 6 bases, with 23 bases left in between. The CDR3 sequence is CASSYMRVLAPHGYTF. Written as DNA, the CDR3 is TGTGCCAGCAGCTATATGAGGGTGCTGGCACCACATGGCTACACCTTC. The entire variable domain, with the rest obtained from reference TRBV2 and TRBJ1-2, is as follows: EPEVTQTPSHQVTQMGQEVILRCVPISNHLYFYWYRQILGQKVEFLVSFYNNEISEKSEIFDDQFSVERPDGSNFTLKIRSTKLEDSAMYFCASSYMRVLAPHGYTFGSGTRLTVV.

About this clone: Other nucleotide sequences from this sample produce the same CDR3. V is TRBV6-5 and J is TRBJ1-5; D gene unclear. V lost 7 bases and J lost 2, with 6 bases in between. The CDR3 consists of 12 residues. The germline V gene encodes CDR1 MNHEY and CDR2 SVGAGI. The DNA of the CDR3 is TGTGCCAGCACAACGGGCAATCAGCCCCAGCATTTT. Residues: CASTTGNQPQHF.

V gene TRBV30 combines with J gene TRBJ1-5; D gene ambiguous. CDR1 GTSNPN and CDR2 SVGIG come from the germline V gene (reference sequence). V was pared by 1 base and J by 4 bases, with 14 bases between. The length of the CDR3 is 15 residues. For the CDR3, the DNA is TGTGCCTGGAGTGCCTCCGGGGTGTGGAATCAGCCCCAGCATTTT. Its protein product is CAWSASGVWNQPQHF.

This chain joins TRBV5-1 and TRBJ2-5; tentative D call: TRBD1 (7 bases). The CDR3 loop spans 15 amino acids. The germline gives CDR1 SGHRS, CDR2 YFSETQ. V was pared by 0 bases and J by 7 bases, with 16 bases between. The CDR3 coding sequence is TGCGCCAGCAGCTTGGGAACAGGGGCCGGGGGGACCCAGTACTTC. Translation: CASSLGTGAGGTQYF. The full variable domain, with the rest looked up from reference TRBV5-1 and TRBJ2-5, is KAGVTQTPRYLIKTRGQQVTLSCSPISGHRSVSWYQQTPGQGLQFLFEYFSETQRNKGNFPGRFSGRQFSNSRSEMNVSTLELGDSALYLCASSLGTGAGGTQYFGPGTRLLVL.